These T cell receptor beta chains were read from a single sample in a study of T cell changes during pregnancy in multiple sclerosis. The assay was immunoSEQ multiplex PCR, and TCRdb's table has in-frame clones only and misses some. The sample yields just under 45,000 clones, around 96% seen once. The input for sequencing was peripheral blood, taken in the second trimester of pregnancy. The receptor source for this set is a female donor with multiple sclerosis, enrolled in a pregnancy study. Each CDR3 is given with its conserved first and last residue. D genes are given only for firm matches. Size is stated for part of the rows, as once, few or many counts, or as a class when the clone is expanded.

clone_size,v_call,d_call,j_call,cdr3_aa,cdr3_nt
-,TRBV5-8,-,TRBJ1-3,CASSLVSGNTIYF,TGTGCCAGCAGCCTAGTGTCTGGAAACACCATATATTTT
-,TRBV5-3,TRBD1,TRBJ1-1,CARSLVGQGLNTEAFF,TGTGCCAGAAGCTTGGTCGGACAGGGGTTGAACACTGAAGCTTTCTTT
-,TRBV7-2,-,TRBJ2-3,CASTLRGWGIGATDTQYF,TGTGCCAGCACCCTTCGGGGGTGGGGGATCGGAGCCACAGATACGCAGTATTTT
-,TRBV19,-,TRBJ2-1,CASSIRGRAYNEQFF,TGTGCCAGTAGTATACGCGGGCGTGCCTACAATGAGCAGTTCTTC
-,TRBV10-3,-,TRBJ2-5,CAISESRTKRTQYF,TGTGCCATCAGTGAGTCCCGAACCAAGAGGACCCAGTACTTC
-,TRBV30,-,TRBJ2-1,CAWSALQRGRQYNEQFF,TGTGCCTGGAGTGCACTCCAGAGGGGGAGACAGTACAATGAGCAGTTCTTC
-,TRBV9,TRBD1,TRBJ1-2,CASSPGQNYGYTF,TGTGCCAGCAGCCCGGGACAGAACTATGGCTACACCTTC
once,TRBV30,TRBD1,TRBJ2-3,CAWTPGQGLVQYF,TGTGCCTGGACCCCAGGACAGGGTCTAGTGCAGTATTTT
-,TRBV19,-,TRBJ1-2,CASSGSGRVDGYTF,TGTGCCAGTAGTGGGTCAGGAAGAGTGGATGGCTACACCTTC
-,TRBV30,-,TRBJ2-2,CAWDRGGELFF,TGTGCCTGGGATCGGGGCGGGGAGCTGTTTTTT
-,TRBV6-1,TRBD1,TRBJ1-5,CASSEKGGQQNQPQHF,TGTGCCAGCAGTGAAAAAGGGGGACAGCAGAATCAGCCCCAGCATTTT
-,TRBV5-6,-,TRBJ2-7,CASSLYLRTYEQYF,TGTGCCAGCAGCTTGTATCTGAGGACCTACGAGCAGTACTTC
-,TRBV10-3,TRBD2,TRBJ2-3,CAISGNFGGTDTQYF,TGTGCCATCAGTGGAAATTTCGGGGGGACAGATACGCAGTATTTT
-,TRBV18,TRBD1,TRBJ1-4,CASSRQGSNEKLFF,TGTGCCAGCTCCCGACAGGGTTCTAATGAAAAACTGTTTTTT
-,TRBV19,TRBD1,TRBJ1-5,CASSNRDRVVQPQHF,TGTGCCAGTAGTAACCGGGACAGGGTGGTTCAGCCCCAGCATTTT
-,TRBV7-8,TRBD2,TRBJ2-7,CASSSALIWGGEQYF,TGTGCCAGCAGCTCTGCTCTGATATGGGGGGGCGAGCAGTACTTC
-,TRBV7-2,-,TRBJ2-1,CASSRDWLAYNEQFF,TGTGCCAGCAGCCGGGACTGGCTAGCCTACAATGAGCAGTTCTTC
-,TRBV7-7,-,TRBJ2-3,CASSLGRTDTQYF,TGTGCCAGCAGCTTAGGTCGGACAGATACGCAGTATTTT
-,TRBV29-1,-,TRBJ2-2,CSVSTAGAPNTGELFF,TGCAGCGTTTCCACCGCGGGGGCCCCGAACACCGGGGAGCTGTTTTTT
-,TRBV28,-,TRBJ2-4,CASQGGDKNIQYF,TGTGCCAGCCAGGGGGGAGACAAAAACATTCAGTACTTC
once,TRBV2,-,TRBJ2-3,CASSEVTALSTDTQYF,TGTGCCAGCAGTGAAGTTACAGCTCTAAGCACAGATACGCAGTATTTT
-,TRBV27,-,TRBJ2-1,CASSSHEGLAKFF,TGTGCCAGCAGTTCTCATGAAGGGCTAGCGAAATTCTTC
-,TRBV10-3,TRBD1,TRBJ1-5,CAISESTGFRHF,TGTGCCATCAGTGAGTCGACAGGGTTTAGGCATTTT
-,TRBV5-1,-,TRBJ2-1,CASSFSQYNEQFF,TGCGCCAGCAGCTTCAGTCAGTACAATGAGCAGTTCTTC
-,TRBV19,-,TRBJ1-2,CASSIVGPDSAPYGYTF,TGTGCCAGTAGTATAGTTGGCCCGGACAGCGCACCCTATGGCTACACCTTC
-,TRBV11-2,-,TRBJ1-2,CASSLGRQSNYGYTF,TGTGCCAGCAGCTTAGGGAGACAGAGCAACTATGGCTACACCTTC
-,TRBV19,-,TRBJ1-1,CASSIEGASTEAFF,TGTGCCAGTAGTATTGAGGGCGCGAGCACTGAAGCTTTCTTT
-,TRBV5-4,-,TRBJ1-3,CASSLGVGNTIYF,TGTGCCAGCAGCCTCGGAGTGGGAAACACCATATATTTT
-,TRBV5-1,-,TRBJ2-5,CASSFRQQETQYF,TGCGCCAGCAGCTTTAGACAGCAAGAGACCCAGTACTTC
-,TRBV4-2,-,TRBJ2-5,CASSQDIGDQETQYF,TGTGCCAGCAGCCAAGATATAGGAGACCAAGAGACCCAGTACTTC
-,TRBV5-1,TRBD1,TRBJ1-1,CASSLVVNRGPDTEAFF,TGCGCCAGCAGCTTGGTGGTAAACAGGGGGCCTGACACTGAAGCTTTCTTT
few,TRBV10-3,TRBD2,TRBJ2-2,CAIRGQGAGLTGELFF,TGTGCCATCAGGGGCCAAGGAGCGGGGCTCACCGGGGAGCTGTTTTTT
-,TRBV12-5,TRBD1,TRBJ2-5,CASGLAGTGGEETQYF,TGTGCTAGTGGTTTGGCCGGGACAGGGGGTGAAGAGACCCAGTACTTC
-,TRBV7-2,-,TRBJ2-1,CASSLWGPGEQFF,TGTGCCAGCAGCTTATGGGGGCCAGGTGAGCAGTTCTTC
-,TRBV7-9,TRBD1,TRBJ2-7,CASSLGTGHSYEQYF,TGTGCCAGCAGCTTAGGGACAGGACACTCCTACGAGCAGTACTTC
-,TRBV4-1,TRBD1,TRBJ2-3,CASSQGGQGERTDTQYF,TGCGCCAGCAGCCAAGGAGGACAGGGGGAGAGAACAGATACGCAGTATTTT
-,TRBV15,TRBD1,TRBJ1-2,CATSRTTGEGHGYTF,TGTGCCACCAGCCGCACGACAGGGGAAGGGCATGGCTACACCTTC
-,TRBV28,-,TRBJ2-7,CASSSPGELNYEQYF,TGTGCCAGCAGTTCTCCGGGGGAACTGAACTACGAGCAGTACTTC
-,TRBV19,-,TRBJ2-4,CASSTDRKNIQYF,TGTGCCAGTAGTACGGACAGAAAAAACATTCAGTACTTC
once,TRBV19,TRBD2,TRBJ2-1,CASSMFRLAGSSYNEQFF,TGTGCCAGTAGTATGTTTCGGCTAGCGGGGAGCTCCTACAATGAGCAGTTCTTC
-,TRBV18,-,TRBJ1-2,CASSPSRVDYGYTF,TGTGCCAGCTCACCTAGCCGGGTTGACTATGGCTACACCTTC
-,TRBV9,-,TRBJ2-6,CASSHTEGSGANVLTF,TGTGCCAGCAGCCACACCGAGGGCTCTGGGGCCAACGTCCTGACTTTC
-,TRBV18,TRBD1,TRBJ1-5,CASSPVSGTGRTQPQHF,TGTGCCAGCTCACCCGTATCCGGGACAGGGCGAACTCAGCCCCAGCATTTT
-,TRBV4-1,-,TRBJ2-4,CASSQETSRDKAKNIQYF,TGCGCCAGCAGCCAAGAAACATCCCGGGACAAGGCCAAAAACATTCAGTACTTC
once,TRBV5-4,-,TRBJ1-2,CASSLFAVSNYGYTF,TGTGCCAGCAGCTTGTTCGCGGTTTCGAACTATGGCTACACCTTC
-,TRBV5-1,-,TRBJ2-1,CASSSGDSHEQFF,TGCGCCAGCAGCTCGGGAGATAGCCATGAGCAGTTCTTC
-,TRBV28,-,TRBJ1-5,CASFETLNNQPQHF,TGTGCCAGCTTCGAGACACTTAACAATCAGCCCCAGCATTTT
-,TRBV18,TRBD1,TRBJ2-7,CASSRNRDSLLYEQYF,TGTGCCAGCTCACGGAATCGGGACAGTTTACTCTACGAGCAGTACTTC
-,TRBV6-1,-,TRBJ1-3,CASSEQGVPGNTIYF,TGTGCCAGCAGTGAACAGGGTGTACCTGGAAACACCATATATTTT
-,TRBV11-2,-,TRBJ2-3,CASSLRGPTDTQYF,TGTGCCAGCAGCTTAAGGGGCCCCACAGATACGCAGTATTTT
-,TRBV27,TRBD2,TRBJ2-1,CASSLGSGRAGYNEQFF,TGTGCCAGCAGTTTGGGTAGCGGGAGGGCGGGTTACAATGAGCAGTTCTTC
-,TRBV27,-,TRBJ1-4,CASSPGAGFAPTNEKLFF,TGTGCCAGCAGCCCGGGAGCAGGGTTCGCTCCAACTAATGAAAAACTGTTTTTT
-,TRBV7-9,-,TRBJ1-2,CASSSDRGGGYGYTF,TGTGCCAGCAGCTCTGACCGGGGAGGGGGCTATGGCTACACCTTC
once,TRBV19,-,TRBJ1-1,CASSIANRVRTEAFF,TGTGCCAGTAGTATAGCGAACAGGGTAAGGACTGAAGCTTTCTTT
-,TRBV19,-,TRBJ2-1,CASRLRDFNEQFF,TGTGCCAGTAGACTTCGGGACTTCAATGAGCAGTTCTTC
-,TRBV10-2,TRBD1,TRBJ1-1,CASSERQGGLLNTEAFF,TGCGCCAGCAGTGAGAGACAGGGCGGGTTATTGAACACTGAAGCTTTCTTT
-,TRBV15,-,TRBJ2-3,CATSTGNTDTQYF,TGTGCCACCAGCACGGGTAACACAGATACGCAGTATTTT
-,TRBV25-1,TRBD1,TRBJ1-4,CASGGQGARELFF,TGTGCCAGCGGGGGACAGGGGGCGAGGGAACTGTTTTTT
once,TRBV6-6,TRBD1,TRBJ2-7,CASRRQGAYEQYF,TGTGCCAGCAGAAGACAGGGGGCCTACGAGCAGTACTTC